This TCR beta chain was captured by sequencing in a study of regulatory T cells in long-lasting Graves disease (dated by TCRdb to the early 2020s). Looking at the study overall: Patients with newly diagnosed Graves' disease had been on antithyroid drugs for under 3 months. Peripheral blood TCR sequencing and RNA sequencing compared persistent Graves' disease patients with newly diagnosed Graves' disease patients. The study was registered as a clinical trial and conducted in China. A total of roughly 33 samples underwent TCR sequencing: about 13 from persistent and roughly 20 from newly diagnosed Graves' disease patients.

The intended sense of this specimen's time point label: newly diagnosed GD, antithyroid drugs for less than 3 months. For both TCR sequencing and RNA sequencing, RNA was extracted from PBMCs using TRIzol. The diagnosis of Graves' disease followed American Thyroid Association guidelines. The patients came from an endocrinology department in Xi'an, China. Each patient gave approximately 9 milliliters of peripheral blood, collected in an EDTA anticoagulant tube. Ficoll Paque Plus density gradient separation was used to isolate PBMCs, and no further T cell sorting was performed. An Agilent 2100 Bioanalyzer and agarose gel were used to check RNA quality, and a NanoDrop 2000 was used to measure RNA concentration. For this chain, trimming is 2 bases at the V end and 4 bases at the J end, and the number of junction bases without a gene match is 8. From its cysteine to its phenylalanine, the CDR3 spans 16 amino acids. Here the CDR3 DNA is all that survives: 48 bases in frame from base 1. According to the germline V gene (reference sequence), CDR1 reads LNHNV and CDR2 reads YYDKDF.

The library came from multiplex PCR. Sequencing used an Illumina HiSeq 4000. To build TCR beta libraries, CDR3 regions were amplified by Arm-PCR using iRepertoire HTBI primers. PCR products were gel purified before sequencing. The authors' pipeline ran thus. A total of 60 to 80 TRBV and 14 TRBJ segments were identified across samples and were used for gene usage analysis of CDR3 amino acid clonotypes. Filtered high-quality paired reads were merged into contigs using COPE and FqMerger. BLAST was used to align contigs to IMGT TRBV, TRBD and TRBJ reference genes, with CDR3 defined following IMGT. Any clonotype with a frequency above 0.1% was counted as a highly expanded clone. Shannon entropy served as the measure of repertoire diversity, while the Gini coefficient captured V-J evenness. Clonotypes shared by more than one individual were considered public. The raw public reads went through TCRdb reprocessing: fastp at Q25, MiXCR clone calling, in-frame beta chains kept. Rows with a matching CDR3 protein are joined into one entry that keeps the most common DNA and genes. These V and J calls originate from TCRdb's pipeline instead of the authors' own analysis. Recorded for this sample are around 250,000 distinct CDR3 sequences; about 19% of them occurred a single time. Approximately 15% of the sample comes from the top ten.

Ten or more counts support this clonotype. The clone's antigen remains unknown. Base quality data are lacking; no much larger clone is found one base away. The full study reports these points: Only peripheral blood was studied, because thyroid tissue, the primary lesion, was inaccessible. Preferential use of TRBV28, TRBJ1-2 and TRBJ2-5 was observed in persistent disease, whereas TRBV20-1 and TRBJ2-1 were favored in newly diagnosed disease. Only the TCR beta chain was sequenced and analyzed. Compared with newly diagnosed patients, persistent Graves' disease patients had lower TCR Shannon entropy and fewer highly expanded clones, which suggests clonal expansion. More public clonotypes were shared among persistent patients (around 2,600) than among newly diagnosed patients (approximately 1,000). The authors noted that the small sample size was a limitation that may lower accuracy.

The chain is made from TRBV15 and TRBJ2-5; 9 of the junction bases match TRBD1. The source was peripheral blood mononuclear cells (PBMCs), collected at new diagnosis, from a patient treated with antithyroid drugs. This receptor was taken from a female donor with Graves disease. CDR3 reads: CATSRSDIQGAETQYF. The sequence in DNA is TGTGCCACCAGCAGATCGGATATACAGGGGGCAGAGACCCAGTACTTC. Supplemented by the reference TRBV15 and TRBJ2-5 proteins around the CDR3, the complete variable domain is DAMVIQNPRYQVTQFGKPVTLSCSQTLNHNVMYWYQQKSSQAPKLLFHYYDKDFNNEADTPDNFQSRRPNTSFCFLDIRSPGLGDTAMYLCATSRSDIQGAETQYFGPGTRLLVL.